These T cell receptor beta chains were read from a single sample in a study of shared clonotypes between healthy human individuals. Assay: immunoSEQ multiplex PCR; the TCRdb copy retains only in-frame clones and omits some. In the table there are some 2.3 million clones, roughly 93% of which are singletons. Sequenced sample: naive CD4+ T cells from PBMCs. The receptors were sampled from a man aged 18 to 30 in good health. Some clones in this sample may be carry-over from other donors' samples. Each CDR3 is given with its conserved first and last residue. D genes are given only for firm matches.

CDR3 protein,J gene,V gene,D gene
CASSLVGRLSNQPQHF,TRBJ1-5,TRBV7-8,.
CASSYSSRGGGAFF,TRBJ1-1,TRBV6-6,.
CASSEPHTGELFF,TRBJ2-2,TRBV9,.
CASLKTGRQETQYF,TRBJ2-5,TRBV6-1,.
CASPRTREETQYF,TRBJ2-5,TRBV2,.
CASSPRQGAGYEQYF,TRBJ2-7,TRBV7-2,TRBD1
CASSRQNTGELFF,TRBJ2-2,TRBV9,.
CASSLGQGNNQPQHF,TRBJ1-5,TRBV27,.
CASSLSAGQGHEQYF,TRBJ2-7,TRBV7-3,TRBD1
CASSRLAGVGSEQFF,TRBJ2-1,TRBV9,TRBD2
CAISDAFLTRNEQFF,TRBJ2-1,TRBV10-3,.
CASSARGVGVRETQYF,TRBJ2-5,TRBV5-6,.
CASTFQGGWWAFF,TRBJ1-1,TRBV28,TRBD1
CASSLYGPYANYGYTF,TRBJ1-2,TRBV19,.
CASSDSVGSEQFF,TRBJ2-1,TRBV6-4,.
CASSSRDSNYGYTF,TRBJ1-2,TRBV19,.
CASSFKTSVNIQYF,TRBJ2-4,TRBV6-5,TRBD2
CASSIIGRTHNEQFF,TRBJ2-1,TRBV19,.
CASKQGSYGYTF,TRBJ1-2,TRBV19,.
CASSFGQGGQPQHF,TRBJ1-5,TRBV5-8,.
CASSRLLAGLGDTQYF,TRBJ2-3,TRBV11-2,TRBD2
CASSIYRASEAFF,TRBJ1-1,TRBV19,.
CASSLSMGGQETQYF,TRBJ2-5,TRBV27,.
CASGTGSTDTQYF,TRBJ2-3,TRBV5-1,.
CASRRGSNQPQHF,TRBJ1-5,TRBV6-5,.
CSVVAGPTHEQYF,TRBJ2-7,TRBV29-1,TRBD2
CASSTLQGAGKLFF,TRBJ1-4,TRBV13,TRBD1
CASSYPNSTGEKKIYF,TRBJ2-4,TRBV5-1,TRBD1
CASGLSKGADLREQYF,TRBJ2-7,TRBV12-5,TRBD1
CASSGGQGNQPQHF,TRBJ1-5,TRBV6-1,TRBD1
CASSFDAPQGTRSAVYNEQFF,TRBJ2-1,TRBV5-1,.
CASRELGGKLFF,TRBJ1-4,TRBV28,.
CASSVGLAGNNEQFF,TRBJ2-1,TRBV9,TRBD2
CASSEVGDGYTF,TRBJ1-2,TRBV6-1,.
CASSYHGGAVVNEQFF,TRBJ2-1,TRBV6-5,TRBD2
CATGSRAGEWTQYF,TRBJ2-5,TRBV15,TRBD2
CSVGRDTGNTIYF,TRBJ1-3,TRBV29-1,.
CASSSEMAYEQYF,TRBJ2-7,TRBV7-2,.
CASSAGGPGTDTQYF,TRBJ2-3,TRBV5-4,TRBD2
CASAGTGGVGETQYF,TRBJ2-5,TRBV2,TRBD1
CAISEAIFYEQYF,TRBJ2-7,TRBV10-3,.